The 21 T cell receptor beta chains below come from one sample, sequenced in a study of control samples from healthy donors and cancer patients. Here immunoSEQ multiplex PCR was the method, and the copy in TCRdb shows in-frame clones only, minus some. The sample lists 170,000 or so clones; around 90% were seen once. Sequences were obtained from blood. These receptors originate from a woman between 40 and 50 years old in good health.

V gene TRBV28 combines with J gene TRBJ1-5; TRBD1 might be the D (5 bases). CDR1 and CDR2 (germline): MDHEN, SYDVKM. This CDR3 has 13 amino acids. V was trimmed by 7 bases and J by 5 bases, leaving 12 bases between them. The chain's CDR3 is CASKGRGDQPQHF. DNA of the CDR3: TGTGCCAGCAAGGGACGCGGGGATCAGCCCCAGCATTTT.

DNA of the CDR3: TGTGCCAGCAGCTTAGTCGGGGGGGGTTATAGTGAGCAGTTCTTC. Encoded protein: CASSLVGGGYSEQFF. The genes are TRBV11-3 and TRBJ2-1; 8 positions agree with TRBD2. Unmatched junction bases numbered 8, after V lost 1 base and J lost 9 bases. Per germline, CDR1 SGHNT and CDR2 YENEEA. There are 15 residues in the CDR3.

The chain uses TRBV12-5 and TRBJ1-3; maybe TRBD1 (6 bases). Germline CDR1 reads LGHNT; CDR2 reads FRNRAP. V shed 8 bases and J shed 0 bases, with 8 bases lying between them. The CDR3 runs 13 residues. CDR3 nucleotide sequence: TGTGCTAGTTGGACAGACTCTGGAAACACCATATATTTT. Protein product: CASWTDSGNTIYF.

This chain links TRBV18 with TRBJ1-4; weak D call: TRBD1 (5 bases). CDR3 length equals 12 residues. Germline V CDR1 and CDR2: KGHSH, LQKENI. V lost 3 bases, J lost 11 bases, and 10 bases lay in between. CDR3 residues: CASSPSKGKLFF. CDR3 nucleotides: TGTGCCAGCTCACCCTCTAAGGGGAAACTGTTTTTT.

The CDR3 sequence: CASSPQGSYQETQYF. The CDR3 bases are TGCGCCAGCAGTCCACAGGGGTCGTACCAAGAGACCCAGTACTTC. The chain couples TRBV5-1 to TRBJ2-5, with TRBD1 matching over 7 bases. The germline V gene has CDR1 SGHRS and CDR2 YFSETQ. The CDR3 runs 15 residues. V shed 5 bases, J shed 0 bases, and the junction held 7 bases outside the gene matches.

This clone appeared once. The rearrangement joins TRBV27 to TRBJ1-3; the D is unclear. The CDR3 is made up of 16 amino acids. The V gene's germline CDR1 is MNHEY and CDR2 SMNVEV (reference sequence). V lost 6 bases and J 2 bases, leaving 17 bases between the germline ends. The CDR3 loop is CASRTSQRGTGNTIYF. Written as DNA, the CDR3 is TGTGCCAGCAGGACCTCTCAAAGAGGGACTGGAAACACCATATATTTT.

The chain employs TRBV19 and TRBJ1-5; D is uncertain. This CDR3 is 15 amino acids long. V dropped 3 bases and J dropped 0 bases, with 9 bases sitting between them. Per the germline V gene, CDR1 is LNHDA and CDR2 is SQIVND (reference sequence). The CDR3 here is CASSMGSYSNQPQHF. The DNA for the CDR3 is TGTGCCAGTAGTATGGGGAGTTATAGCAATCAGCCCCAGCATTTT.

The CDR3 sequence: CASSPGSTSGYTF. CDR3 in DNA: TGTGCCAGTAGTCCCGGGAGTACCAGCGGCTACACCTTC. V usage is TRBV19 and J usage is TRBJ1-2; D remains unclear. The length of the CDR3 is 13 residues. The V and J ends lost 5 bases and 8 bases respectively, with 15 bases between them. Germline V gene sequence: CDR1 LNHDA, CDR2 SQIVND (reference sequence).

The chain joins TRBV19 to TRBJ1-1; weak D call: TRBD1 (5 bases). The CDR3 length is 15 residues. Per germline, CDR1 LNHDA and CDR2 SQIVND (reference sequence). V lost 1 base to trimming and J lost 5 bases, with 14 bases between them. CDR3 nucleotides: TGTGCCAGTAGTATAGTAGCAGGGTCCAGTACTGAAGCTTTCTTT. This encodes CASSIVAGSSTEAFF. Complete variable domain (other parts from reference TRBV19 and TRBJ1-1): DGGITQSPKYLFRKEGQNVTLSCEQNLNHDAMYWYRQDPGQGLRLIYYSQIVNDFQKGDIAEGYSVSREKKESFPLTVTSAQKNPTAFYLCASSIVAGSSTEAFFGQGTRLTVV.

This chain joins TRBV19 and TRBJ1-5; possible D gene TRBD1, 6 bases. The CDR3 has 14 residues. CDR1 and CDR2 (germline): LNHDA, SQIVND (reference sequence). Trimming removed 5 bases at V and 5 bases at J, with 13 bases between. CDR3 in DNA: TGTGCCAGTAGTCCTCTTCAGGGGCATCAGCCCCAGCATTTT. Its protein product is CASSPLQGHQPQHF.

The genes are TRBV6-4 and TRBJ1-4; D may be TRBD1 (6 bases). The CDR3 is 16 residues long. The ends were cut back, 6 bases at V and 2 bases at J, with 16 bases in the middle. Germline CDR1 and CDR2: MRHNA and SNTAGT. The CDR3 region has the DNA TGTGCCAGCAGCAAGGGGGGGCCTTCGACTAATGAAAAACTGTTTTTT. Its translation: CASSKGGPSTNEKLFF.

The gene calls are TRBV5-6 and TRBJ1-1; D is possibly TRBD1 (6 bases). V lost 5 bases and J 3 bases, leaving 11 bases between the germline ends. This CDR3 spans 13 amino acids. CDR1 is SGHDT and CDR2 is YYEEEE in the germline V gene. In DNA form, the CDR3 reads TGTGCCAGCAGTGGACAGACATACACTGAAGCTTTCTTT. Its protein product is CASSGQTYTEAFF. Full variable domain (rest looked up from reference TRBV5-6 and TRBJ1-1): DAGVTQSPTHLIKTRGQQVTLRCSPKSGHDTVSWYQQALGQGPQFIFQYYEEEERQRGNFPDRFSGHQFPNYSSELNVNALLLGDSALYLCASSGQTYTEAFFGQGTRLTVV.

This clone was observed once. The CDR3 protein is CAIIRPGQGYTDTQYF. CDR3 nucleotide sequence: TGTGCCATCATCAGGCCCGGACAGGGGTATACAGATACGCAGTATTTT. This chain connects TRBV10-3 to TRBJ2-3, with TRBD1 matching over 9 bases. From germline, CDR1 is ENHRY and CDR2 SYGVKD. The length of the CDR3 is 16 residues. V dropped 7 bases and J dropped 3; count of bases not matched to a gene: 11.

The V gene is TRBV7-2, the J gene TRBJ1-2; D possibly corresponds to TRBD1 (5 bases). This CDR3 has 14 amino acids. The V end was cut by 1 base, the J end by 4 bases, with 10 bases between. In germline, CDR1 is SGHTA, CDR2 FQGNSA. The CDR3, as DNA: TGTGCCAGCAGCTTAGTGGGGGGTGGCTATGGCTACACCTTC. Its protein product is CASSLVGGGYGYTF. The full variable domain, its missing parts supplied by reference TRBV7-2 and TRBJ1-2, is GAGVSQSPSNKVTEKGKDVELRCDPISGHTALYWYRQSLGQGLEFLIYFQGNSAPDKSGLPSDRFSAERTGGSVSTLTIQRTQQEDSAVYLCASSLVGGGYGYTFGSGTRLTVV.

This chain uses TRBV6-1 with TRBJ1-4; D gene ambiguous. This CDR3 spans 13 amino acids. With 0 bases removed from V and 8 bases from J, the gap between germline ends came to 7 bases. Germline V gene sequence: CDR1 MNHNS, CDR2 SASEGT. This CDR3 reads CASSEALGEKLFF. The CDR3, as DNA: TGTGCCAGCAGTGAAGCGCTAGGGGAAAAACTGTTTTTT.

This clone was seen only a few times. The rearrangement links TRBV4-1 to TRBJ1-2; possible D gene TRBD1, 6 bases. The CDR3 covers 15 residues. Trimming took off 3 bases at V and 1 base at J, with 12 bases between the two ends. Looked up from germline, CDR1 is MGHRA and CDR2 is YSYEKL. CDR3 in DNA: TGCGCCAGCAGCCAGAGGACAGCTATTAACTATGGCTACACCTTC. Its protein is CASSQRTAINYGYTF.

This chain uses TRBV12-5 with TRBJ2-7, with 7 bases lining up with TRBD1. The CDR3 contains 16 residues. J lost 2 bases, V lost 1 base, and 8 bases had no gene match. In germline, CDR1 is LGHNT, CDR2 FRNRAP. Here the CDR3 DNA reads TGTGCTAGTGGTTTGGCCACCGGGACAGTTACCTACGAGCAGTACTTC. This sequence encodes CASGLATGTVTYEQYF. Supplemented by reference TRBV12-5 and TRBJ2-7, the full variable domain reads DARVTQTPRHKVTEMGQEVTMRCQPILGHNTVFWYRQTMMQGLELLAYFRNRAPLDDSGMPKDRFSAEMPDATLATLKIQPSEPRDSAVYFCASGLATGTVTYEQYFGPGTRLTVT.

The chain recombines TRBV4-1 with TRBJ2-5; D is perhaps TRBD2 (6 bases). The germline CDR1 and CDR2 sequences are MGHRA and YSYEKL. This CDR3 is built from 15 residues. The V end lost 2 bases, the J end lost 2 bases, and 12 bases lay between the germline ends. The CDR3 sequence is CASSQSTRGQETQYF. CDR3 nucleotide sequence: TGCGCCAGCAGCCAATCGACCCGGGGGCAAGAGACCCAGTACTTC.

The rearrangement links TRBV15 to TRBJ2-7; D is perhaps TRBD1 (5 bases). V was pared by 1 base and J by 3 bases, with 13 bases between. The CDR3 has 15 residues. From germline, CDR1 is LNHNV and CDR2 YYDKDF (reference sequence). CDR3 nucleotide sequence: TGTGCCACCAGCAGAGGTCCGACAGAAGTCTACGAGCAGTACTTC. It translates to CATSRGPTEVYEQYF.

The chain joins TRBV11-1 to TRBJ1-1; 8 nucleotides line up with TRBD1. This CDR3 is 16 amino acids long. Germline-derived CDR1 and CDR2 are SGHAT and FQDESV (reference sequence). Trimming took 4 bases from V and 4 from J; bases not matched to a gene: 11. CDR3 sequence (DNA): TGTGCCAGCAGCTCCAGGGGGCGAGGCTCGACCACTGAAGCTTTCTTT. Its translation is CASSSRGRGSTTEAFF.

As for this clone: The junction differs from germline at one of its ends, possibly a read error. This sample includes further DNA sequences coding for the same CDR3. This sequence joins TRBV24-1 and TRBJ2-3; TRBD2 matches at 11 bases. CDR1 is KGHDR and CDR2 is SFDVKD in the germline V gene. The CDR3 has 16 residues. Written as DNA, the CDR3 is TGTGCCACCAGTGACCCACTAGCGGGGGAGGCAGATACACAGTATTTT. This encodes CATSDPLAGEADTQYF.